The 27 T cell receptor beta chains in this list originate from one sample, sequenced in a study of OX40 agonist ivuxolimab in advanced cancers. Using immunoSEQ multiplex PCR, the repertoire was profiled, and TCRdb retains in-frame clones only, with some absent. This table holds more than 30,000 clones, roughly nine tenths found once. Here the sequenced sample was CD4+ or CD8+ T cells sorted from blood, taken in a trial of the OX40 agonist ivuxolimab. Source of these receptors: an adult with an advanced solid tumor such as melanoma, head and neck, liver or kidney cancer.

This rearrangement joins TRBV5-1 to TRBJ2-7; 7 bases align to TRBD2. Germline values: CDR1 SGHRS, CDR2 YFSETQ. This CDR3 spans 15 amino acids. V was pared by 0 bases and J by 4 bases, with 7 bases of the junction left unmatched. CDR3 sequence: CASSLAVGTKYEQYF. The CDR3 region has the DNA TGCGCCAGCAGCTTGGCCGTCGGGACTAAGTACGAGCAGTACTTC.

This chain uses TRBV5-6 with TRBJ2-7, with a weak D call TRBD1 (6 bases). This CDR3 comprises 11 residues. The germline CDR1 and CDR2 sequences are SGHDT and YYEEEE. V lost 4 bases and J 4 bases, leaving 6 bases between the germline ends. The CDR3 nucleotides are TGTGCCAGCAGCCAGGGGTACGAGCAGTACTTC. This translates into CASSQGYEQYF.

The V gene is TRBV27, the J gene TRBJ1-2, with 9 nucleotides matching TRBD1. Germline CDR1 and CDR2: MNHEY and SMNVEV (reference sequence). The junction had 9 bases not matched to a gene; V was cut back by 6 bases and J by 1 base. CDR3 length: 16 amino acids. The CDR3 loop is CASRFSTGGVNYGYTF. CDR3 DNA sequence: TGTGCCAGCAGGTTCTCAACAGGGGGCGTTAACTATGGCTACACCTTC.

The chain joins TRBV4-1 to TRBJ2-2; no clear D. This CDR3 region has 13 residues. Trimming stripped 10 bases from V and 1 base from J, with 10 bases between. Germline lookup yields CDR1 MGHRA and CDR2 YSYEKL. The CDR3 loop is CATADQNTGELFF. DNA for the CDR3: TGCGCCACCGCTGACCAGAACACCGGGGAGCTGTTTTTT.

CDR3 region: CASSTQGQGAPANEKLFF. CDR3 coding DNA: TGTGCCAGCAGCACCCAGGGACAGGGGGCGCCCGCTAATGAAAAACTGTTTTTT. This chain connects TRBV13 to TRBJ1-4; TRBD1 matches at 12 bases. Germline loops: CDR1 PRHDT, CDR2 FYEKMQ (reference sequence). The CDR3 loop spans 18 amino acids. The J segment lost 3 bases and the V segment lost 5 bases, leaving 10 bases of the junction unmatched.

J is TRBJ2-5 and V is TRBV10-3; 8 positions match TRBD1. The CDR3 loop spans 14 amino acids. Per the germline V gene, CDR1 is ENHRY and CDR2 is SYGVKD. Trimming at V came to 0 bases and at J to 3 bases, leaving 0 bases not matched to a gene. CDR3: CAISESTGEETQYF. CDR3 DNA: TGTGCCATCAGTGAGTCGACAGGGGAAGAGACCCAGTACTTC.

The rearrangement links TRBV9 to TRBJ2-3, with 10 positions matching TRBD2. This CDR3 spans 14 amino acids. Germline V gives CDR1 SGDLS, CDR2 YYNGEE. With 0 bases clipped from V and 5 bases from J, the junction kept 0 bases outside the gene matches. CDR3 nucleotide sequence: TGTGCCAGCAGCGTAGTAGCGGGAGGAGATACGCAGTATTTT. This gives the protein CASSVVAGGDTQYF. The full variable domain, in which reference TRBV9 and TRBJ2-3 provide the parts outside the CDR3, is DSGVTQTPKHLITATGQRVTLRCSPRSGDLSVYWYQQSLDQGLQFLIQYYNGEERAKGNILERFSAQQFPDLHSELNLSSLELGDSALYFCASSVVAGGDTQYFGPGTRLTVL.

This chain uses TRBV2 with TRBJ2-1; possible D gene TRBD2, 6 bases. Per the germline V gene, CDR1 is SNHLY and CDR2 is FYNNEI. Trimming left V 4 bases short and J 6 bases short, with 10 bases between. CDR3 length equals 13 residues. The CDR3 nucleotides read TGTGCCAGCAGTGGGGGACTCGTCAATGAGCAGTTCTTC. Protein sequence: CASSGGLVNEQFF.

The chain combines TRBV29-1 with TRBJ1-2; D call uncertain. The V end lost 5 bases, the J end lost 0 bases, and 10 bases lay between the germline ends. Germline V gene data show CDR1 as SQVTM and CDR2 as ANQGSEA. The CDR3 has 13 amino acids. CDR3 protein: CSVFLVTNYGYTF. For the CDR3, the DNA is TGCAGCGTTTTCTTGGTAACTAACTATGGCTACACCTTC.

The CDR3 loop reads CASSLYAGVSYGYTF. The DNA for the CDR3 is TGTGCCAGCAGCTTGTACGCAGGGGTGAGCTATGGCTACACCTTC. V and J are TRBV5-4 and TRBJ1-2, with D possibly TRBD1 on 6 matching bases. This CDR3 region has 15 residues. Germline V CDR1 and CDR2: SGHNT, YYREEE (reference sequence). V was pared by 1 base and J by 4 bases, with 14 bases between.

The rearrangement links TRBV7-8 to TRBJ1-3; D is possibly TRBD1 (5 bases). Trimming removed 3 bases from V and 0 bases from J, with 9 bases in between. Germline loops: CDR1 SGHVS, CDR2 FQNEAQ. CDR3 length equals 15 residues. This CDR3 reads CASSFDRYSGNTIYF. As DNA, the CDR3 is TGTGCCAGCAGCTTCGACAGATACTCTGGAAACACCATATATTTT.

The chain couples TRBV2 to TRBJ1-1; unclear D gene. Germline loops: CDR1 SNHLY, CDR2 FYNNEI. The germline V and J ends were trimmed by 5 bases and 0 bases, with 7 bases remaining between them. The CDR3 is 13 residues long. The chain's CDR3 is CASSTRMNTEAFF. In DNA form, the CDR3 reads TGTGCCAGCAGTACACGTATGAACACTGAAGCTTTCTTT.

The V call is TRBV7-9, the J call TRBJ2-5; TRBD1 matches 7 bases. The J call is in doubt because the DNA end fits TRBJ2-7 better. CDR1 and CDR2 from the germline V gene are SEHNR and FQNEAQ (reference sequence). The length of the CDR3 is 12 residues. The DNA for the CDR3 is TGTGCCAGCAGCAGACAGGGTGGCGAGCAGTACTTC. It specifies CASSRQGGEQYF.

CDR3 sequence reads: CASTGPTMNTEAFF. The CDR3 nucleotides are TGTGCCAGCACGGGGCCGACAATGAACACTGAAGCTTTCTTT. This sequence joins TRBV2 and TRBJ1-1, with D perhaps matching TRBD1 (5 bases). Per germline, CDR1 SNHLY and CDR2 FYNNEI. The CDR3 length is 14 residues. Trimming removed 7 bases at V and 0 bases at J, with 12 bases between.

This chain uses TRBV2 with TRBJ2-1, with D tentatively TRBD2 (6 bases). Trimming pared 3 bases from V and 3 bases from J, leaving 6 bases between. Per the germline V gene, CDR1 is SNHLY and CDR2 is FYNNEI. The CDR3 sequence is 13 residues long. This chain's CDR3 is CASSEGGYNEQFF. The CDR3 bases are TGTGCCAGCAGTGAGGGGGGCTACAATGAGCAGTTCTTC.

This clone is medium-sized. The chain is built from TRBV30 and TRBJ1-5; D call uncertain. The CDR3 extends over 14 amino acids. Trimming took 3 bases from V and 3 from J, leaving 12 bases between them. CDR1 GTSNPN and CDR2 SVGIG come from the germline V gene (reference sequence). CDR3 coding DNA: TGTGCCTGGAGCCGGGGAGGGAACAATCAGCCCCAGCATTTT. Its translation: CAWSRGGNNQPQHF. Full variable domain (outside the CDR3, taken from reference TRBV30 and TRBJ1-5): SQTIHQWPATLVQPVGSPLSLECTVEGTSNPNLYWYRQAAGRGLQLLFYSVGIGQISSEVPQNLSASRPQDRQFILSSKKLLLSDSGFYLCAWSRGGNNQPQHFGDGTRLSIL.

The chain has TRBV11-3 and TRBJ2-2, with D perhaps being TRBD1 or TRBD2 (5 bases each). With 4 bases removed from V and 6 bases from J, the gap between germline ends came to 9 bases. The germline CDR1 and CDR2 sequences are SGHNT and YENEEA. The CDR3 totals 13 residues. The CDR3 DNA is TGTGCCAGCAGCTCCAGGGAGTCCGGGGAGCTGTTTTTT. Its protein is CASSSRESGELFF.

The chain employs TRBV15 and TRBJ2-7, with 11 bases that match TRBD1. The CDR3 is 15 amino acids. Trimming removed 7 bases from V and 2 bases from J; junction bases left unmatched: 7. CDR1 is LNHNV, CDR2 YYDKDF, per germline (reference sequence). This chain's CDR3 is CATTDLGQGAYEQYF. CDR3 DNA: TGTGCCACCACGGACTTGGGACAGGGGGCCTACGAGCAGTACTTC.

The chain recombines TRBV9 with TRBJ1-2, with no clear D. This CDR3 is built from 14 residues. Trimming removed 0 bases at V and 3 bases at J, with 9 bases between. CDR1 SGDLS and CDR2 YYNGEE come from the germline V gene. The CDR3 here is CASSVGEGYYGYTF. The CDR3 DNA follows: TGTGCCAGCAGCGTAGGGGAAGGTTACTATGGCTACACCTTC.

This chain joins TRBV11-2 and TRBJ2-7; D is possibly TRBD2 (6 bases). Germline CDR1 is SGHAT and CDR2 is FQNNGV. CDR3 size: 16 residues. The ends were cut back, 4 bases at V and 2 bases at J, with 18 bases in the middle. CDR3 nucleotides: TGTGCCAGCAGCTACCAAGTGGGAGGATCTACCTACGAGCAGTACTTC. It encodes CASSYQVGGSTYEQYF.

The J gene is TRBJ1-6, the V gene TRBV14; the match to TRBD1 covers 10 bases. The V gene's germline CDR1 is SGHDN and CDR2 FVKESK. The CDR3 sequence is 15 residues long. The J segment lost 7 bases and the V segment lost 1 base, leaving 1 base of the junction unmatched. The CDR3 spells CASSQGTGGNSPLHF. The DNA for the CDR3 is TGTGCCAGCAGCCAAGGGACAGGGGGGAATTCACCCCTCCACTTT.

The chain employs TRBV4-1 and TRBJ2-1, with a tentative D call TRBD1 (6 bases). In germline, CDR1 is MGHRA, CDR2 YSYEKL. Trimming shortened V by 0 bases and J by 4 bases, and 13 bases separated the two germline ends. The CDR3 has 16 residues. CDR3 nucleotide sequence: TGCGCCAGCAGCCAAGATAGGCTAGGGGGATACAATGAGCAGTTCTTC. This encodes CASSQDRLGGYNEQFF.

V gene TRBV5-1 combines with J gene TRBJ2-7; 7 bases are a match to TRBD1. V lost 4 bases and J lost 4; bases outside the gene matches: 8. CDR3 length equals 14 residues. Germline CDR1 and CDR2: SGHRS and YFSETQ. The CDR3, as DNA: TGCGCCAGCAGCGGCAGACAGGGAGCTTACGAGCAGTACTTC. It translates to CASSGRQGAYEQYF. The variable domain in full, with the rest retrieved from reference TRBV5-1 and TRBJ2-7, is KAGVTQTPRYLIKTRGQQVTLSCSPISGHRSVSWYQQTPGQGLQFLFEYFSETQRNKGNFPGRFSGRQFSNSRSEMNVSTLELGDSALYLCASSGRQGAYEQYFGPGTRLTVT.

The chain uses TRBV11-3 and TRBJ1-3; D is unclear. There are 14 residues in the CDR3. Trimming took 5 bases from V and 2 from J, leaving 10 bases between them. The germline gives CDR1 SGHNT, CDR2 YENEEA. CDR3 loop: CASSRRGPGNTIYF. CDR3 sequence (DNA): TGTGCCAGCAGCCGCAGAGGGCCTGGAAACACCATATATTTT.

This clone appeared once. J is TRBJ2-5 and V is TRBV10-3, with D perhaps matching TRBD1 (5 bases). Trimming removed 10 bases at V and 2 bases at J, with 17 bases between. The CDR3 sequence is 14 residues long. Per germline, CDR1 ENHRY and CDR2 SYGVKD. The DNA of the CDR3 is TGTGCCACCAAAGGACATGGCAGTCAAGAGACCCAGTACTTC. Residues: CATKGHGSQETQYF.

The chain recombines TRBV5-6 with TRBJ1-2; TRBD1 might be the D (6 bases). The V and J ends lost 6 bases and 1 base respectively, with 22 bases between them. The CDR3 covers 17 residues. Germline V CDR1 and CDR2: SGHDT, YYEEEE. This CDR3 reads CASTFRGSAWSNYGYTF. The CDR3 bases are TGTGCCAGCACCTTTAGGGGGTCTGCTTGGAGTAACTATGGCTACACCTTC.

The chain links TRBV4-1 to TRBJ2-7, with TRBD2 as a possible D gene (5 bases). CDR1 is MGHRA, CDR2 YSYEKL, per germline. V was cut by 0 bases and J by 2 bases, with 8 bases left in between. This CDR3 comprises 14 residues. The CDR3 DNA is TGCGCCAGCAGCCAAGAGTCACTAGCCTACGAGCAGTACTTC. It codes for CASSQESLAYEQYF.